This T cell receptor beta chain was profiled in a study of blood T cell repertoires in COVID-19. Study information: Collection of acute and convalescent COVID-19 samples took place in the United States, Italy and Spain. Sources were T cells, B-cell-depleted T cells, or PBMCs; the material itself was cDNA or gDNA.

V was clipped by 10 bases and J by 7 bases, with 14 bases between them. The CDR3 spans 12 residues. In germline, CDR1 is ENHRY, CDR2 SYGVKD. Source study methods: Amplification of reference gene primers provided the estimated nucleated cell counts. The method was immunoSEQ multiplex PCR; TCRdb's version includes in-frame clones alone and lacks a portion of them. V and J calls and clone size follow that table, whereas D and trimming were derived from the DNA. Here the sample spans almost 200,000 clones, around four fifths being singletons. The sequence was collected from a man aged 60 to 75 with COVID-19, enrolled during active disease. The V and J genes are TRBV10-3 and TRBJ1-3; D perhaps matches TRBD1 (5 bases). Input material: peripheral blood. The CDR3 DNA sequence: TGTGCCACCACAGGAACCGCGAACACCATATATTTT. This encodes CATTGTANTIYF.